The 10 T cell receptor beta chains listed next were all sequenced from one sample in a study of blood T cell repertoires in COVID-19. Here immunoSEQ multiplex PCR was the method, and the copy in TCRdb shows in-frame clones only, minus some. Among around 440,000 clones, 88% were seen once, and the ten largest hold roughly an eighth. Sequencing was carried out using peripheral blood. The receptors derive from a woman aged 50 to 65 with COVID-19, enrolled during active disease.

This clone was recorded once. The rearrangement links TRBV7-9 to TRBJ2-7; the D gene is possibly TRBD1 (5 bases). Trimming left V 5 bases short and J 1 base short, with 9 bases between. The CDR3 has 13 residues. Looked up from germline, CDR1 is SEHNR and CDR2 is FQNEAQ (reference sequence). CDR3 nucleotide sequence: TGTGCCAGCAGCCCCGACAGTTCCTACGAGCAGTACTTC. It translates to CASSPDSSYEQYF.

V usage is TRBV10-3 and J usage is TRBJ2-3, with 10 bases fitting TRBD2. This CDR3 has 16 amino acids. V shed 4 bases, J shed 7 bases, and the junction held 11 bases outside the gene matches. Germline V lookup: CDR1 ENHRY, CDR2 SYGVKD. CDR3 in DNA: TGTGCCATCAGTGCGGAAGCGGGGGGGCCGGAGTATACGCAGTATTTT. Its protein is CAISAEAGGPEYTQYF.

CDR3 sequence: CASQGPNTEAFF. The CDR3 DNA sequence: TGTGCCAGCCAGGGCCCGAACACTGAAGCTTTCTTT. The J gene is TRBJ1-1, the V gene TRBV2, with TRBD1 as a possible D gene (5 bases). The CDR3 runs 12 residues. Germline V lookup: CDR1 SNHLY, CDR2 FYNNEI. V shed 8 bases and J shed 1 base, with 8 bases lying between them.

V and J are TRBV30 and TRBJ2-3; 8 bases line up with TRBD2. CDR1 is GTSNPN and CDR2 is SVGIG in the germline V gene (reference sequence). After removal of 0 bases from V and 10 bases from J, the junction contained 9 bases not matched to a gene. The CDR3 extends over 14 amino acids. Written as DNA, the CDR3 is TGTGCCTGGAGTGTACCAGCGGGGGAGAACTCGCAGTATTTT. This encodes CAWSVPAGENSQYF.

V is TRBV28 and J is TRBJ2-3; 9 bases line up with TRBD2. Germline V CDR1 and CDR2: MDHEN, SYDVKM. There are 11 residues in the CDR3. Trimming removed 7 bases from V and 12 bases from J; junction bases left unmatched: 5. DNA for the CDR3: TGTGCCAGCACCAGCGGGGGGTCCCAGTATTTT. The encoded protein is CASTSGGSQYF.

This sequence joins TRBV6-5 and TRBJ2-7, with TRBD1 matching over 7 bases. Per germline, CDR1 MNHEY and CDR2 SVGAGI. The CDR3 is 16 residues long. The J segment lost 0 bases and the V segment lost 4 bases, leaving 9 bases of the junction unmatched. The CDR3 coding sequence is TGTGCCAGCAGTTGGGGACCGGGACAGATCTCCTACGAGCAGTACTTC. Protein sequence: CASSWGPGQISYEQYF.

This clone was observed a handful of times. This chain joins TRBV14 and TRBJ2-7, with TRBD1 matching 9 bases. J was trimmed by 2 bases and V by 4 bases; bases with no gene match: 6. Germline-derived CDR1 and CDR2 are SGHDN and FVKESK. CDR3 size: 15 residues. The CDR3 region is CASSPFGQGPYEQYF. DNA of the CDR3: TGTGCCAGCAGCCCGTTCGGACAGGGGCCCTACGAGCAGTACTTC.

The genes are TRBV11-2 and TRBJ2-7; TRBD2 matches 8 bases. Germline CDR1 SGHAT, CDR2 FQNNGV. This CDR3 spans 13 amino acids. V trimming: 5 bases; J trimming: 6 bases; junction bases outside the gene matches: 6. CDR3 amino acids: CASSRGREGEQYF. The CDR3 region has the DNA TGTGCCAGCAGCCGCGGACGGGAGGGCGAGCAGTACTTC. Filled out from reference TRBV11-2 and TRBJ2-7, the complete variable domain reads EAGVAQSPRYKIIEKRQSVAFWCNPISGHATLYWYQQILGQGPKLLIQFQNNGVVDDSQLPKDRFSAERLKGVDSTLKIQPAKLEDSAVYLCASSRGREGEQYFGPGTRLTVT.

The chain couples TRBV6-6 to TRBJ2-7; D is undetermined. V was pared by 5 bases and J by 4 bases, with 6 bases between. CDR3 length: 11 amino acids. Germline loops: CDR1 MNHNY, CDR2 SVGAGI (reference sequence). The CDR3, as DNA: TGTGCCAGCAGTCGGGCTTACGAGCAGTACTTC. Translation: CASSRAYEQYF.

This clone was detected only a few times. The chain couples TRBV5-1 to TRBJ1-6; 9 positions agree with TRBD1. The germline CDR1 and CDR2 sequences are SGHRS and YFSETQ. This CDR3 is 16 amino acids long. Losses at the gene ends were 0 bases for V and 13 bases for J; bases not matched to a gene: 11. CDR3 loop: CASSLVGQGGKNPLHF. In DNA, the CDR3 is TGCGCCAGCAGCTTGGTGGGACAGGGAGGAAAAAATCCCCTCCACTTT.